A selection of T cell receptor beta chains follows, all from one sample in a study of blood T cell repertoires in COVID-19. Sequencing used immunoSEQ multiplex PCR; TCRdb keeps in-frame clones, though not all of them. Among about 270,000 clones listed, around 93% were seen once. The sample was PBMCs or T cells enriched from blood (not recorded which). These receptors were obtained from a man aged 35-49 years who had been exposed to COVID-19. CDR3s include the opening cysteine and the closing phenylalanine or tryptophan. A D gene is named only where the DNA matches it firmly. Rows may omit the clone size; those that give it use once, few, many or a size class.

v_call: TRBV25-1
d_call: NA
j_call: TRBJ1-2
clone_size: NA
cdr3_nt: TGTGCCAGCATCTTTTTGTGGGCGTCCCGCTACACCTTC
cdr3_aa: CASIFLWASRYTF

v_call: TRBV19
d_call: TRBD1
j_call: TRBJ2-7
clone_size: NA
cdr3_nt: TGTGCCAGTCAGGGAACAGGGGGAACCTACGAGCAGTACTTC
cdr3_aa: CASQGTGGTYEQYF

v_call: TRBV19
d_call: TRBD2
j_call: TRBJ2-1
clone_size: NA
cdr3_nt: TGTGCCAGTAGTATCTTCTGGCTAGCGGCAGACAATGAGCAGTTCTTC
cdr3_aa: CASSIFWLAADNEQFF

v_call: TRBV7-2
d_call: TRBD2
j_call: TRBJ2-5
clone_size: NA
cdr3_nt: TGTGCCAGCAGCTTGAGCGGGAGTGGAGAGACCCAGTACTTC
cdr3_aa: CASSLSGSGETQYF

v_call: TRBV12-3/TRBV12-4
d_call: TRBD1
j_call: TRBJ1-5
clone_size: NA
cdr3_nt: TGTGCCAGCAGCCCCAGGGGGGATCAGCCCCAGCATTTT
cdr3_aa: CASSPRGDQPQHF

v_call: TRBV20-1
d_call: NA
j_call: TRBJ1-5
clone_size: once
cdr3_nt: TGCAGTGCTAGTCCAGACTCCCCTAATCAGCCCCAGCATTTT
cdr3_aa: CSASPDSPNQPQHF

v_call: TRBV5-1
d_call: NA
j_call: TRBJ1-1
clone_size: once
cdr3_nt: TGCGCCAGCAGCTTGGGTCAACAACCGGGTGACACTGAAGCTTTCTTT
cdr3_aa: CASSLGQQPGDTEAFF

v_call: TRBV19
d_call: NA
j_call: TRBJ2-7
clone_size: NA
cdr3_nt: TGTGCCAGTAGGCGAAGGGGAGAGCAGTACTTC
cdr3_aa: CASRRRGEQYF

v_call: TRBV6-2/TRBV6-3
d_call: TRBD1
j_call: TRBJ2-7
clone_size: NA
cdr3_nt: TGTGCCAGCAGTTACCCAGGGGGCAAATTGGACCCCTACGAGCAGTACTTC
cdr3_aa: CASSYPGGKLDPYEQYF

v_call: TRBV5-5
d_call: NA
j_call: TRBJ1-5
clone_size: few
cdr3_nt: TGTGCCAGCAGCTTACACCAGGCATATAGCAATCAGCCCCAGCATTTT
cdr3_aa: CASSLHQAYSNQPQHF

v_call: TRBV6-2/TRBV6-3
d_call: TRBD1
j_call: TRBJ1-6
clone_size: NA
cdr3_nt: TGTGCCAGCAGTCCCCCGACAGGGGCTGCGAGTTCACCCCTCCACTTT
cdr3_aa: CASSPPTGAASSPLHF

v_call: TRBV5-1
d_call: NA
j_call: TRBJ1-4
clone_size: few
cdr3_nt: TGCGCCAGCACCTTTGACTCCAGGGTTAAGGGTGAAAAACTGTTTTTT
cdr3_aa: CASTFDSRVKGEKLFF

v_call: TRBV4-1
d_call: NA
j_call: TRBJ2-7
clone_size: NA
cdr3_nt: TGCGCCAGCAGCCAAGATTCGCTTGAGCGGTCCGAGCAGTACTTC
cdr3_aa: CASSQDSLERSEQYF

v_call: TRBV28
d_call: NA
j_call: TRBJ2-2
clone_size: NA
cdr3_nt: TGTGCCAGCAGTCTTATCCGGTTGGCCGGGGAGCTGTTTTTT
cdr3_aa: CASSLIRLAGELFF

v_call: TRBV5-1
d_call: TRBD1
j_call: TRBJ2-7
clone_size: NA
cdr3_nt: TGCGCCAGCAGCACGGACAGGGTACAGTACTTC
cdr3_aa: CASSTDRVQYF

v_call: TRBV27
d_call: TRBD2
j_call: TRBJ2-5
clone_size: NA
cdr3_nt: TGTGCCAGCAGTATACTAGCGGGGTCACAAGAGACCCAGTACTTC
cdr3_aa: CASSILAGSQETQYF

v_call: TRBV12-3/TRBV12-4
d_call: NA
j_call: TRBJ2-7
clone_size: NA
cdr3_nt: TGTGCCAGCAGCCCAGGGGACGAGCAGTACTTC
cdr3_aa: CASSPGDEQYF